Each of the 2 T cell receptor beta chains below was sequenced from the same sample in a study of T cell changes during pregnancy in multiple sclerosis. Profiled with immunoSEQ multiplex PCR; TCRdb holds only in-frame clones, not every one. This sample carries roughly 64,000 clones, 90% to 97% of them seen once, and the ten largest clones take about 2.3%. Source: CD8+ T cells from peripheral blood mononuclear cells, taken after pregnancy. These receptors were obtained from a female donor with multiple sclerosis, enrolled in a pregnancy study.

The gene calls are TRBV10-3 and TRBJ2-2, with a weak D call TRBD2 (5 bases). V dropped 0 bases and J dropped 6 bases, with 8 bases sitting between them. Germline V gene lookup returns CDR1 ENHRY and CDR2 SYGVKD. There are 14 residues in the CDR3. The CDR3 is CAISESPGAGELFF. The CDR3 nucleotides read TGTGCCATCAGTGAGTCGCCCGGGGCCGGGGAGCTGTTTTTT.

The chain combines TRBV4-2 with TRBJ1-5; D is uncertain. V was shortened by 4 bases and J by 1 base, with 17 bases between the two germline ends. CDR1 is LGHNA, CDR2 YNFKEQ, per germline. The CDR3 has 17 amino acids. The CDR3 loop is CASSPTGAGMSNQPQHF. CDR3 nucleotide sequence: TGTGCCAGCAGCCCAACCGGTGCGGGCATGAGCAATCAGCCCCAGCATTTT.